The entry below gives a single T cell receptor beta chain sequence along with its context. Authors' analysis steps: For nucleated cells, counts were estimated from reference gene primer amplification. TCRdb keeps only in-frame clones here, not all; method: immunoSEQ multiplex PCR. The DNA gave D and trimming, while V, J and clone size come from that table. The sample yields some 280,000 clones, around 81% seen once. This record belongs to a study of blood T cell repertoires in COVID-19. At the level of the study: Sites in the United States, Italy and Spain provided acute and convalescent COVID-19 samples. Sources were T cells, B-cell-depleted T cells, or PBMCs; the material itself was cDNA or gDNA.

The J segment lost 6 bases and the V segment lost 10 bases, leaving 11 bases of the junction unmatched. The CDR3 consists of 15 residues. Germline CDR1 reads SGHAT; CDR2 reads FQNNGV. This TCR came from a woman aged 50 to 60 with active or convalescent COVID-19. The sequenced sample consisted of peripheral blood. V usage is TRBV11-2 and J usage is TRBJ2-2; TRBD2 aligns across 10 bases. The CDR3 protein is CATLSGTSVSGELFF. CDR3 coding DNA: TGTGCCACCCTATCCGGGACTAGCGTTTCCGGGGAGCTGTTTTTT.